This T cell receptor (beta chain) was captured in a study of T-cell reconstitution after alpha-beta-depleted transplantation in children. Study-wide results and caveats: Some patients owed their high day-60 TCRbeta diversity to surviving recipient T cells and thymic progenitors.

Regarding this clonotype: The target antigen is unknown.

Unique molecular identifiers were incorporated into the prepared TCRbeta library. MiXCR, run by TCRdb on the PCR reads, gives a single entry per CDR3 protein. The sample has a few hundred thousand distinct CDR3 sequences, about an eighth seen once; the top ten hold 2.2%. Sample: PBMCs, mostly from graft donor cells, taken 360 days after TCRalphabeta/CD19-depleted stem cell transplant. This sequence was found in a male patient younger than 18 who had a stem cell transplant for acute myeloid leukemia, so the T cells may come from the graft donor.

The CDR3 DNA reads as TGTGCCATCCAATCAGACGGGCACGAAGCTTTCTTT. This gives the protein CAIQSDGHEAFF. The genes are TRBV21-1 and TRBJ1-1. TRBV21-1 is a pseudogene locus. This CDR3 contains 12 residues.